This record covers a single T cell receptor (beta chain). Its antigen is still unknown. This sample stems from a study of radiotherapy plus CTLA-4 blockade in lung cancer. Study in general: Objective responses occurred in roughly 20% of patients; 31% had disease control.

Clones were sequenced by immunoSEQ multiplex PCR, and TCRdb holds only the in-frame ones, with some missing. This sample has about 30,000 clones; 79% occur once, and the top ten carry 16%. The study, taken as a whole, reports: The study found tumor-derived TCR clones expanded in blood after radiotherapy plus ipilimumab.

V lost 6 bases to trimming and J lost 2 bases, with 20 bases between them. The CDR3 is 17 amino acids. Germline-derived CDR1 and CDR2 are MDHEN and SYDVKM. Ipilimumab-mediated CTLA-4 blockade plus focal radiation was given to patients having chemo-refractory metastatic non-small-cell lung cancer. The sequences come from peripheral blood, collected from a patient treated with radiotherapy plus ipilimumab. This receptor was obtained from a human donor with non-small cell lung cancer that progressed on radiotherapy plus ipilimumab. The chain links TRBV28 to TRBJ2-4, with a tentative D call TRBD2 (7 bases). DNA for the CDR3: TGTGCCAGCAGCCGAGGGGGGAGGGGGGCAACCAAAAACATTCAGTACTTC. Residues: CASSRGGRGATKNIQYF.